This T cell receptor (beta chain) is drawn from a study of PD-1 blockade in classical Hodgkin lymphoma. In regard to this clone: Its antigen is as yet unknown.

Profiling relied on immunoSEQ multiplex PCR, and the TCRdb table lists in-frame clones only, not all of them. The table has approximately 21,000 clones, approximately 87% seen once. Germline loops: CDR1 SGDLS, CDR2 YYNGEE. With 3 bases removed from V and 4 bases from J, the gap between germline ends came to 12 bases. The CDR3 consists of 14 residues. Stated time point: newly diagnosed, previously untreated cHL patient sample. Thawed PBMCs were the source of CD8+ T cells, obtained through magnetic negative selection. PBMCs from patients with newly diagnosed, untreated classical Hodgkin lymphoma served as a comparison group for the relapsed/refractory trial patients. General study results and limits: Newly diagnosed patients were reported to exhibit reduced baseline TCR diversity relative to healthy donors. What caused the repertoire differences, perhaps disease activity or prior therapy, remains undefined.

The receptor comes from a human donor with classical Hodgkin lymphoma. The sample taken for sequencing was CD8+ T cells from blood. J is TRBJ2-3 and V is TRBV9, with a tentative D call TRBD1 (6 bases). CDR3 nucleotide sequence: TGTGCCAGCAGCGCTACATCAGGGGCAGATACGCAGTATTTT. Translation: CASSATSGADTQYF. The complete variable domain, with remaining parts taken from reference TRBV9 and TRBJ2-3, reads DSGVTQTPKHLITATGQRVTLRCSPRSGDLSVYWYQQSLDQGLQFLIQYYNGEERAKGNILERFSAQQFPDLHSELNLSSLELGDSALYFCASSATSGADTQYFGPGTRLTVL.